What follows are 27 T cell receptor beta chains derived from one specimen sequenced in a study of CD4 T cells in relation to SARS-CoV-2 and coronaviruses. TCRdb's table, derived via immunoSEQ multiplex PCR, lists solely in-frame clones and lacks some. Here the sample spans around 28,000 clones, more than 60% being singletons. The antigens of these receptors remain unknown. Material: memory CD4+ T cells from PBMCs, cultured in vitro. Receptor source: an adult with COVID-19.

The chain couples TRBV3-1 (or the pseudogene TRBV3-2) to TRBJ1-1; 7 bases are shared with TRBD1. The V gene's germline CDR1 is LGHDT and CDR2 YNNKEL (reference sequence). Trimming at V came to 5 bases and at J to 5 bases, leaving 14 bases not matched to a gene. The length of the CDR3 is 16 residues. CDR3 DNA sequence: TGTGCCAGCAGCGCCCGGGGCAGGGGGATGGGGACTGAAGCTTTCTTT. The encoded protein is CASSARGRGMGTEAFF.

This chain uses TRBV29-1 with TRBJ1-2, with D unclear. Germline V CDR1 and CDR2: SQVTM, ANQGSEA. The V gene lost 3 bases and the J gene lost 1 base, with 9 bases spanning the gap. The CDR3 covers 13 residues. In DNA, the CDR3 is TGCAGCGTTGAGTCAGTGAATAACTATGGCTACACCTTC. Amino acids: CSVESVNNYGYTF. The full variable domain, rest sourced from reference TRBV29-1 and TRBJ1-2, is SAVISQKPSRDICQRGTSLTIQCQVDSQVTMMFWYRQQPGQSLTLIATANQGSEATYESGFVIDKFPISRPNLTFSTLTVSNMSPEDSSIYLCSVESVNNYGYTFGSGTRLTVV.

The CDR3 reads CASGWGASTDTQYF. The CDR3 DNA follows: TGTGCCAGCGGTTGGGGGGCTAGCACAGATACGCAGTATTTT. The chain combines TRBV28 with TRBJ2-3; either TRBD1 or TRBD2 may supply D (6 bases each). The CDR3 has 14 amino acids. Germline lookup yields CDR1 MDHEN and CDR2 SYDVKM. V was pared by 8 bases and J by 0 bases, with 12 bases between.

The chain is built from TRBV7-9 and TRBJ1-3; TRBD1 might be the D (5 bases). The germline V gene encodes CDR1 SEHNR and CDR2 FQNEAQ (reference sequence). V dropped 3 bases and J dropped 0 bases, with 9 bases sitting between them. This CDR3 comprises 15 residues. The CDR3 region is CASSFGGNSGNTIYF. Written as DNA, the CDR3 is TGTGCCAGCAGCTTCGGGGGTAACTCTGGAAACACCATATATTTT. Full variable domain (rest looked up from reference TRBV7-9 and TRBJ1-3): DTGVSQNPRHKITKRGQNVTFRCDPISEHNRLYWYRQTLGQGPEFLTYFQNEAQLEKSRLLSDRFSAERPKGSFSTLEIQRTEQGDSAMYLCASSFGGNSGNTIYFGEGSWLTVV.

This chain uses TRBV10-3 with TRBJ2-7; D is unresolved. CDR1 and CDR2 (germline): ENHRY, SYGVKD. The CDR3 contains 13 residues. V was cut by 6 bases and J by 0 bases, with 9 bases left in between. CDR3 sequence reads: CAISRPGSYEQYF. The DNA for the CDR3 is TGTGCCATCAGCCGGCCGGGCTCCTACGAGCAGTACTTC.

This clone has only a few counts. The V call is TRBV2, the J call TRBJ2-2; D might be TRBD1 or TRBD2, each matching 6 bases. The CDR3 spans 15 residues. The germline V gene encodes CDR1 SNHLY and CDR2 FYNNEI. Trimming shortened V by 6 bases and J by 3 bases, and 14 bases separated the two germline ends. The CDR3 DNA reads as TGTGCCAGCAGGCTGGGGGGCCCCGACACCGGGGAGCTGTTTTTT. Its protein product is CASRLGGPDTGELFF.

The rearrangement links TRBV19 to TRBJ2-5; the match to TRBD2 covers 14 bases. Germline CDR1 LNHDA, CDR2 SQIVND (reference sequence). The trim removed 9 bases at V and 5 bases at J, leaving 11 bases unmatched. This CDR3 is 16 amino acids long. The CDR3 region has the DNA TGTGCCAGCGGACTAGCGGGAGGTTCCCAGCCGGAGACCCAGTACTTC. This encodes CASGLAGGSQPETQYF.

The CDR3 sequence: CASSPYRTGGETQYF. CDR3 nucleotide sequence: TGTGCCAGCAGCCCATACAGGACAGGGGGAGAGACCCAGTACTTC. The gene calls are TRBV7-2 and TRBJ2-5; 10 positions agree with TRBD1. In germline, CDR1 is SGHTA, CDR2 FQGNSA. The CDR3 runs to 15 residues. After removal of 5 bases from V and 4 bases from J, the junction contained 7 bases not matched to a gene.

The J gene is TRBJ1-1, the V gene TRBV28; D call uncertain. The CDR3 covers 14 residues. V gave up 6 bases and J gave up 4 bases, with 15 bases separating them. Germline CDR1 reads MDHEN; CDR2 reads SYDVKM. For the CDR3, the DNA is TGTGCCAGCAGCCATACAAGACGTGGCACTGAAGCTTTCTTT. This sequence encodes CASSHTRRGTEAFF.

This clone has just a few counts. The rearrangement joins TRBV5-4 to TRBJ2-1; D unresolved. V was clipped by 0 bases and J by 4 bases, with 5 bases between them. Germline V gene lookup returns CDR1 SGHNT and CDR2 YYREEE (reference sequence). The CDR3 spans 13 residues. The CDR3 protein is CASSLDSYNEQFF. CDR3 sequence (DNA): TGTGCCAGCAGCTTGGACTCATACAATGAGCAGTTCTTC.

The chain is built from TRBV4-1 and TRBJ2-7, with 7 bases aligning to TRBD2. The J segment lost 4 bases and the V segment lost 4 bases, leaving 13 bases of the junction unmatched. Germline CDR1 and CDR2: MGHRA and YSYEKL. CDR3 length equals 16 residues. The CDR3 DNA is TGCGCCAGCAGCCCCCCCGGGGGAGGGCCCTCGTACGAGCAGTACTTC. This codes for CASSPPGGGPSYEQYF.

The chain uses TRBV7-9 and TRBJ2-1; D ambiguous. CDR1 is SEHNR and CDR2 is FQNEAQ in the germline V gene (reference sequence). The V end was cut by 5 bases, the J end by 8 bases, with 10 bases between. CDR3 size: 12 residues. DNA of the CDR3: TGTGCCAGCAGCCGAAAGGTCTATGAGCAGTTCTTC. Residues: CASSRKVYEQFF.

This sequence joins TRBV6-7 and TRBJ1-4; weak D call: TRBD1 (5 bases). TRBV6-7 is an ORF for which the function is uncertain. This CDR3 contains 15 residues. Trimming left V 9 bases short and J 4 bases short, with 18 bases between. As DNA, the CDR3 is TGTGCCAGTCCCCCACGGGGCAGAAGTAATGAAAAACTGTTTTTT. This gives the protein CASPPRGRSNEKLFF.

The genes are TRBV28 and TRBJ2-7, with D hard to call. CDR1 and CDR2 from the germline V gene are MDHEN and SYDVKM. The CDR3 contains 13 residues. The V gene lost 3 bases and the J gene lost 3 bases, with 9 bases spanning the gap. CDR3 bases: TGTGCCAGCAGTTTGTCCCAGCTCTACGAGCAGTACTTC. Translation: CASSLSQLYEQYF.

The genes are TRBV27 and TRBJ2-1; D gene ambiguous. Trimming left V 4 bases short and J 0 bases short, with 10 bases between. The V gene's germline CDR1 is MNHEY and CDR2 SMNVEV (reference sequence). The CDR3 spans 15 residues. CDR3 protein: CASSSDRTSYNEQFF. The CDR3 DNA reads as TGTGCCAGCAGTTCGGACCGTACCTCCTACAATGAGCAGTTCTTC.

This chain links TRBV19 with TRBJ1-1; 7 nucleotides align to TRBD1. Germline V gene sequence: CDR1 LNHDA, CDR2 SQIVND (reference sequence). The CDR3 consists of 14 residues. The ends lost 5 bases at V and 8 bases at J; junction bases unmatched: 11. The CDR3 protein is CASSPRRGRAEAFF. DNA of the CDR3: TGTGCCAGTAGTCCCCGAAGGGGGCGGGCGGAAGCTTTCTTT. The full variable domain, rest sourced from reference TRBV19 and TRBJ1-1, is DGGITQSPKYLFRKEGQNVTLSCEQNLNHDAMYWYRQDPGQGLRLIYYSQIVNDFQKGDIAEGYSVSREKKESFPLTVTSAQKNPTAFYLCASSPRRGRAEAFFGQGTRLTVV.

This clone was recorded a few times. The chain links TRBV5-4 to TRBJ2-3; D is uncertain. The germline V gene has CDR1 SGHNT and CDR2 YYREEE (reference sequence). This CDR3 has 14 amino acids. V gave up 0 bases and J gave up 6 bases, with 11 bases separating them. The CDR3 nucleotides are TGTGCCAGCAGCTTGGTAACTGCGTGGGATACGCAGTATTTT. Translation gives CASSLVTAWDTQYF. Variable domain in full (rest from reference TRBV5-4 and TRBJ2-3): ETGVTQSPTHLIKTRGQQVTLRCSSQSGHNTVSWYQQALGQGPQFIFQYYREEENGRGNFPPRFSGLQFPNYSSELNVNALELDDSALYLCASSLVTAWDTQYFGPGTRLTVL.

V usage is TRBV7-2 and J usage is TRBJ2-2; D might be TRBD1 or TRBD2, each matching 5 bases. V was trimmed by 8 bases and J by 0 bases, leaving 13 bases between them. From germline, CDR1 is SGHTA and CDR2 FQGNSA. This CDR3 has 15 residues. CDR3 DNA: TGTGCCAGCTCCCGGGGCGGCGCGAACACCGGGGAGCTGTTTTTT. It yields the protein CASSRGGANTGELFF.

This clone has a single count. This chain links TRBV5-5 with TRBJ1-5; 7 bases are a match to TRBD1. The CDR3 spans 15 residues. The trim removed 3 bases at V and 3 bases at J, leaving 6 bases unmatched. The germline V gene encodes CDR1 SGHKS and CDR2 YYEKEE (reference sequence). The CDR3 nucleotides are TGTGCCAGCAGCTACCGCGGACAGGTCAATCAGCCCCAGCATTTT. Protein sequence: CASSYRGQVNQPQHF.

The V and J genes are TRBV5-1 and TRBJ2-5, with 7 nucleotides matching TRBD2. The CDR3 extends over 16 amino acids. Germline CDR1 SGHRS, CDR2 YFSETQ. V lost 7 bases, J lost 4 bases, and 16 bases stayed unmatched. CDR3 in DNA: TGCGCCAGCCATACACGCTTTGGGGGGGATGCAGAGACCCAGTACTTC. Translation: CASHTRFGGDAETQYF. The full variable domain, its missing parts supplied by reference TRBV5-1 and TRBJ2-5, is KAGVTQTPRYLIKTRGQQVTLSCSPISGHRSVSWYQQTPGQGLQFLFEYFSETQRNKGNFPGRFSGRQFSNSRSEMNVSTLELGDSALYLCASHTRFGGDAETQYFGPGTRLLVL.

The gene calls are TRBV6-1 and TRBJ2-5, with D hard to call. The CDR3 consists of 14 residues. Trimming took off 1 base at V and 1 base at J, with 7 bases between the two ends. Germline V gene lookup returns CDR1 MNHNS and CDR2 SASEGT. The CDR3 spells CASSEGGSQETQYF. DNA for the CDR3: TGTGCCAGCAGTGAAGGAGGCAGCCAAGAGACCCAGTACTTC.

This rearrangement joins TRBV28 to TRBJ1-5; 8 bases agree with TRBD1. With 1 base clipped from V and 5 bases from J, the junction kept 4 bases outside the gene matches. Germline assignment: CDR1 MDHEN and CDR2 SYDVKM. This CDR3 contains 15 residues. The CDR3 DNA follows: TGTGCCAGCAGTTTATCTCGGACAGGGCATCAGCCCCAGCATTTT. Its protein product is CASSLSRTGHQPQHF.

This chain joins TRBV27 and TRBJ2-7; TRBD1 aligns across 11 bases. V was clipped by 1 base and J by 7 bases; unmatched bases: 9. Germline V lookup: CDR1 MNHEY, CDR2 SMNVEV (reference sequence). The CDR3 covers 16 residues. The CDR3 DNA sequence: TGTGCCAGCAGTTTATTACAGGACAGGGGGCGCCGGGAGCAGTACTTC. Translation: CASSLLQDRGRREQYF.

This chain connects TRBV27 to TRBJ2-6; TRBD2 might be the D (5 bases). There are 21 residues in the CDR3. The ends were cut back, 11 bases at V and 4 bases at J, with 36 bases in the middle. CDR1 MNHEY and CDR2 SMNVEV come from the germline V gene (reference sequence). The CDR3 protein is CADLSKERGRTDEEGANVLTF. CDR3 sequence (DNA): TGTGCCGATCTCAGCAAGGAACGGGGAAGGACGGACGAGGAAGGGGCCAACGTCCTGACTTTC.

The chain links TRBV24-1 to TRBJ2-5, with 8 bases lining up with TRBD1. The V and J ends lost 4 bases and 7 bases, in that order; junction bases with no gene match: 4. The CDR3 loop spans 13 amino acids. Germline V gene data show CDR1 as KGHDR and CDR2 as SFDVKD. Here the CDR3 reads CATSDPGGRTQYF. CDR3 nucleotide sequence: TGTGCCACCAGTGACCCAGGGGGCCGGACCCAGTACTTC.

The chain is built from TRBV12-2 and TRBJ1-1; TRBD1 is taken as the D call from the table, unchecked against the DNA. TRBV12-2 is described as a pseudogene. This CDR3 comprises 18 residues. The CDR3 DNA reads TGTGCAAGTCGCTTAGCGGTGGCCTCAGACAGGGGGCGGACTGAAGCTTTCTTT. It encodes CASRLAVASDRGRTEAFF.

The gene calls are TRBV7-8 and TRBJ2-3, with D uncertain. This CDR3 contains 14 residues. From germline, CDR1 is SGHVS and CDR2 FQNEAQ. Deletions cut 2 bases from V and 0 bases from J, with 6 bases between. This CDR3 reads CASSLRASTDTQYF. The DNA for the CDR3 is TGTGCCAGCAGCTTACGGGCTAGCACAGATACGCAGTATTTT. The full variable domain, in which reference TRBV7-8 and TRBJ2-3 provide the parts outside the CDR3, is GAGVSQSPRYKVAKRGQDVALRCDPISGHVSLFWYQQALGQGPEFLTYFQNEAQLDKSGLPSDRFFAERPEGSVSTLKIQRTQQEDSAVYLCASSLRASTDTQYFGPGTRLTVL.